The clone carrying this T cell receptor (beta chain) has just a few counts. Primers used in a second PCR of roughly 6 to 11 cycles were a sample-barcoded 5' primer and a J-beta primer mix. Via MiXCR, TCRdb re-called the 5' RACE reads, giving one row per CDR3 protein. The data contain some 760,000 distinct CDR3 sequences, 25% of them singletons. This CDR3 comprises 13 residues. Per the germline V gene, CDR1 is MNHEY and CDR2 is SMNVEV (reference sequence). V shed 2 bases and J 14 bases; nucleotides not matched to a gene: 6. The data are from a study of blood T cells in healthy people across ages. These data were likewise used in another study, on T cells of mothers and their children. Per that paper: In the second PCR, M1S primer introduced barcodes and 2-4 random bases.

The sample comprised blood. The chain recombines TRBV27 with TRBJ2-1; 10 bases match TRBD2. The TCR comes from a boy aged 5-17 years in good health. In nucleotides, the CDR3 is TGTGCCAGCAGTTTACTAGCGGGAGAGGTAAAGTTCTTC. The encoded protein is CASSLLAGEVKFF.